This T cell receptor (beta chain) derives from a study of blood T cell repertoires in COVID-19. About the research overall: Acute and convalescent COVID-19 specimens originated in the United States, Italy and Spain.

The method was immunoSEQ multiplex PCR; TCRdb's version includes in-frame clones alone and lacks a portion of them. The sample lists under 130,000 clones; about 85% were seen once. The sequenced material came from peripheral blood. The TCR was taken from a human donor in a cohort sampled during active COVID-19.

CDR3 in amino acids: CASSLNQAGGYTF. The CDR3 DNA reads as TGTGCCAGCAGCTTAAACCAGGCGGGGGGCTACACCTTC. This chain links TRBV7-2 with TRBJ1-2; D is undetermined. Deletions cut 2 bases from V and 8 bases from J, with 12 bases between. Germline V gives CDR1 SGHTA, CDR2 FQGNSA. This CDR3 region has 13 residues.